The text below deals with one T cell receptor (beta chain). Repertoires were generated with immunoSEQ multiplex PCR, while TCRdb's copy carries only in-frame clones and drops some. The sample lists approximately 30,000 clones, more than 75% occurring once. These data come from a study of control samples from healthy donors and cancer patients. V was shortened by 5 bases and J by 1 base, with 13 bases between the two germline ends. CDR1 and CDR2 (germline): MNHEY, SVGEGT. The CDR3 consists of 15 residues. The sample taken for sequencing was PBMCs. The rearrangement links TRBV6-2 or TRBV6-3 to TRBJ2-3; D is possibly TRBD1 or TRBD2 (7 bases each). The sequence was obtained from a woman aged 40 to 49 with lung cancer. In nucleotides, the CDR3 is TGTGCCAGCAGTCAGGGGGGGGCCGGCACAGATACGCAGTATTTT. Amino acid sequence: CASSQGGAGTDTQYF.